This entry is about one T cell receptor beta chain. This clone's antigen is unknown. Base qualities are not provided; no much larger clone lies one nucleotide away. Ophthalmopathy patients had moderately to severely active disease, with a Clinical Activity Score of 3 or more, a NOSPECS grade of 4 or more, and a disease duration of less than 3 months. The study excluded patients with uncontrolled infections, other autoimmune diseases, pregnancy or lactation. Clinical symptoms, serum thyroxine and TRAb, thyroid ultrasound, and orbital computed tomography formed the basis for the diagnoses. PBMCs were isolated from 8 to 10 ml of fresh peripheral blood by Ficoll-Paque density gradient centrifugation. Total RNA was extracted using Trizol reagent, and RNA quality was assessed on an Agilent 2100 Bioanalyzer. The data derive from a study of T cells in Graves' hyperthyroidism and ophthalmopathy (dated by TCRdb to 2018 to 2020). Regarding the research as a whole: Peripheral blood was sampled at the time of initial diagnosis, prior to any treatment. The study also compared thyroid tissue and blood T-cell repertoires from several Graves' hyperthyroidism patients. Following sampling, methimazole starting at 30 mg daily was given to hyperthyroidism patients, and high-dose intravenous methylprednisolone was given to ophthalmopathy patients. TCR Vbeta CDR3 sequencing of some 140 peripheral blood samples (approximately 44 ophthalmopathy, 75 to 80 hyperthyroidism and approximately 17 progressor patients) is reported in the paper. Prospective prediction of ophthalmopathy was tested in an independent validation cohort consisting of about 19 hyperthyroidism patients and around 16 patients who later progressed to ophthalmopathy. A discovery cohort of around 100 patients, approximately 44 with Graves' ophthalmopathy and under 60 with stable Graves' hyperthyroidism, was used to find distinguishing TCR V-J signatures. The 100 discovery patients were divided at random into training and test sets in a 7:3 ratio.

Amplification of TCR beta CDR3 regions was carried out from RNA transcripts. For the first round of RT-PCR on the TCR CDR3, the HTBI primer set was used together with the Qiagen OneStep RT-PCR kit. A second multiplex PCR round built the libraries, followed by size selection and purification. The libraries were sequenced on an Illumina HiSeq2000 using paired-end 100 bp reads. For the original study's pipeline: Raw data were processed with SOAPnuke, discarding reads with adapters, uncalled bases, mean Phred below 15, or no exact constant-primer or identifier match. COPE v1.2.5 was used to merge the high-quality paired reads, and each unique nucleotide sequence was defined as a clonotype. Clonotypes were aligned to IMGT TRBV, TRBD and TRBJ reference segments using MiTCR v1.1. Only V-J combinations with frequency above 0.0001, covering 99.2% of repertoires, were analysed. The TCS score was defined as F50 (clonal expansion) divided by E x V (chaos), with BLOSUM62-based TCRdist calculated between CDR3 peptides within each V-J. Welch's t-statistics and random forest reduced fewer than 600 V-J features to 13, which were used in a naive Bayes classifier (R e1071). The public reads were quality trimmed at Q25 with fastp and then assembled into clones with MiXCR by TCRdb, keeping productive beta chains. Each entry merges the rows of one CDR3 protein and shows their most common DNA and genes. The V and J calls were not made by the authors but by TCRdb's processing. Counted in this sample were fewer than 500,000 distinct CDR3 sequences; about 15% of them appeared once. The ten largest clones add up to roughly a fifth of the sample.

CDR1 and CDR2, per the germline V gene, are MGHRA and YSYEKL. Taken from cysteine to phenylalanine, the CDR3 has 12 residues. The only DNA kept is the CDR3, 36 bases in frame from the first base. V drops 4 bases and J drops 8 bases, leaving 10 bases in between. The study at large found these results: Most expanded thyroid clonotypes (frequency above 0.001) were also detected in blood, a finding suggesting that blood repertoires may reflect thyroid immune responses. No statistical method was used to set the sample size in advance, and investigators knew the group allocation. In cross-validation, a model built on a 13 V-J signature told ophthalmopathy apart from stable hyperthyroidism with 85% to 90% sensitivity and roughly 82% specificity, and in testing the same model reached 80%/75%. During validation, the model predicted progression to ophthalmopathy a median of approximately six months ahead of onset, with almost 71% sensitivity and about 75% specificity.

The chain is encoded by TRBV4-1 joined to TRBJ2-3, with the D gene too uncertain to name. Sample: blood. The receptor's source is a woman aged 25 to 39 with Graves' ophthalmopathy. The CDR3 corresponds to CASSPVFGTQYF. Here is the DNA: TGCGCCAGCAGCCCAGTGTTTGGTACGCAGTATTTT.